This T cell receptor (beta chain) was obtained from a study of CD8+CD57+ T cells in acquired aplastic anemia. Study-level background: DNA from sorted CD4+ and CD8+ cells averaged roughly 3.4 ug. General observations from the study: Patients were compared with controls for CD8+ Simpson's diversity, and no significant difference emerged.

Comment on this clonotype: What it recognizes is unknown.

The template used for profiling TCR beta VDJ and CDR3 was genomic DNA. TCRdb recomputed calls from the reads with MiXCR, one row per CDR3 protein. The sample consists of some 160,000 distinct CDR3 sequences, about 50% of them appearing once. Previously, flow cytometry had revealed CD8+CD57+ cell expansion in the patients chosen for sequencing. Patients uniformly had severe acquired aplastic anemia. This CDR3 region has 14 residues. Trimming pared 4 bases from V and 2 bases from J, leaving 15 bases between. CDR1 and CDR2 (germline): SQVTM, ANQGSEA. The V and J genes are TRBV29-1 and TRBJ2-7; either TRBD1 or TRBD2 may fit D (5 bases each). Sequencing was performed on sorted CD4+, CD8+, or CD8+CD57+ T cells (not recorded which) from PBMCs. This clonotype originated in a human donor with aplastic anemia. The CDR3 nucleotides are TGCAGCGTTGCGGGGACGGTGGGCGCCTACGAGCAGTACTTC. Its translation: CSVAGTVGAYEQYF.